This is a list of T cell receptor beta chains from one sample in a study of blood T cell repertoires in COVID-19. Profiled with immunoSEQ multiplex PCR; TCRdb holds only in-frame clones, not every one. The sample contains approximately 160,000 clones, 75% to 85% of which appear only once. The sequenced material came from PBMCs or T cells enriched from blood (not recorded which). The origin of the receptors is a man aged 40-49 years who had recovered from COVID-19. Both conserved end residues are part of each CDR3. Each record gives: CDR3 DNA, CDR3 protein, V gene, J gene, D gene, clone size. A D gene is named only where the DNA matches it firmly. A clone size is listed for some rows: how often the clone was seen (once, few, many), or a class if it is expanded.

cdr3_nt: TGCGCCAGCCGGGACAGGGGAAGGGAGACTGAAGCTTTCTTT
cdr3_aa: CASRDRGRETEAFF
v_call: TRBV10-2
j_call: TRBJ1-1
d_call: TRBD1
clone_size: -

cdr3_nt: TGTGCCAGCAGCCAAGATCCGCTGACAACAGATACGCAGTATTTT
cdr3_aa: CASSQDPLTTDTQYF
v_call: TRBV3-1/TRBV3-2
j_call: TRBJ2-3
d_call: -
clone_size: -

cdr3_nt: TGCGCCAGCAGCCAGGTGGGGGGGGGACAGGGTTCCTACGAGCAGTACTTC
cdr3_aa: CASSQVGGGQGSYEQYF
v_call: TRBV4-1
j_call: TRBJ2-7
d_call: TRBD1
clone_size: -

cdr3_nt: TGTGCCAGCAGCAAGGGCCCCGGGGTCGGCGGCTACACCTTC
cdr3_aa: CASSKGPGVGGYTF
v_call: TRBV21-1
j_call: TRBJ1-2
d_call: -
clone_size: -

cdr3_nt: TGTGCCAGCAGTGACGGGACAGGGGGCAATCAGCCCCAGCATTTT
cdr3_aa: CASSDGTGGNQPQHF
v_call: TRBV2
j_call: TRBJ1-5
d_call: TRBD1
clone_size: -

cdr3_nt: TGCAGCGGGGGGACAGGGGACGGCTACACCTTC
cdr3_aa: CSGGTGDGYTF
v_call: TRBV29-1
j_call: TRBJ1-2
d_call: TRBD1
clone_size: -

cdr3_nt: TGCAGCGCCTTCCTCCCGGACACGGATACGCAGTATTTT
cdr3_aa: CSAFLPDTDTQYF
v_call: TRBV29-1
j_call: TRBJ2-3
d_call: -
clone_size: -

cdr3_nt: TGTGCCAGCAGCTGGGCCGGCGGGGAAGAGACCCAGTACTTC
cdr3_aa: CASSWAGGEETQYF
v_call: TRBV7-3
j_call: TRBJ2-5
d_call: -
clone_size: -

cdr3_nt: TGTGCCAGCAGTTCTCAGGGGGTTTCAGGCTATGGCTACACCTTC
cdr3_aa: CASSSQGVSGYGYTF
v_call: TRBV7-8
j_call: TRBJ1-2
d_call: TRBD1
clone_size: -

cdr3_nt: TGTGCCAGCAGCCCGGGACTAGCGGGGAGCTCCTACGAGCAGTACTTC
cdr3_aa: CASSPGLAGSSYEQYF
v_call: TRBV5-5
j_call: TRBJ2-7
d_call: TRBD2
clone_size: -

cdr3_nt: TGCGCCAGCGCCCGAGGGCTAGAACAGGGTGAAGCTTTCTTT
cdr3_aa: CASARGLEQGEAFF
v_call: TRBV5-1
j_call: TRBJ1-1
d_call: -
clone_size: -

cdr3_nt: TGTGCCAGCAGCTTCAATGCAGGGAGGAGGGCTAATGAAAAACTGTTTTTT
cdr3_aa: CASSFNAGRRANEKLFF
v_call: TRBV7-6
j_call: TRBJ1-4
d_call: -
clone_size: many

cdr3_nt: TGTGCCAGCAACAGGGAAATAAGTGAAAAACTGTTTTTT
cdr3_aa: CASNREISEKLFF
v_call: TRBV2
j_call: TRBJ1-4
d_call: -
clone_size: -

cdr3_nt: TGTGCCAGCACTACGGGACAGAGAGCCAAAAACATTCAGTACTTC
cdr3_aa: CASTTGQRAKNIQYF
v_call: TRBV2
j_call: TRBJ2-4
d_call: TRBD1
clone_size: -

cdr3_nt: TGTGCCAGCAGCTTTATCGGAGCCAAAAACATTCAGTACTTC
cdr3_aa: CASSFIGAKNIQYF
v_call: TRBV7-2
j_call: TRBJ2-4
d_call: -
clone_size: -

cdr3_nt: TGTGCCAGCTCGGGAGGGGGGTTCACTGAAGCTTTCTTT
cdr3_aa: CASSGGGFTEAFF
v_call: TRBV18
j_call: TRBJ1-1
d_call: -
clone_size: -

cdr3_nt: TGCGCCAGCAGCTTGTCTCTGTTTAGCGGGGGTGAGCAGTTCTTC
cdr3_aa: CASSLSLFSGGEQFF
v_call: TRBV5-1
j_call: TRBJ2-1
d_call: TRBD2
clone_size: once

cdr3_nt: TGTGCCAGCAGCGTAGGGCAACTAGCAGGTTACAATGAGCAGTTCTTC
cdr3_aa: CASSVGQLAGYNEQFF
v_call: TRBV9
j_call: TRBJ2-1
d_call: -
clone_size: -

cdr3_nt: TGCGCCAGCAGCCAGGGGGCTTCGAAAGAGACCCAGTACTTC
cdr3_aa: CASSQGASKETQYF
v_call: TRBV5-1
j_call: TRBJ2-5
d_call: TRBD1
clone_size: -

cdr3_nt: TGTGCCAGCAGCTTGGGGGGACAGGTCAATCAGCCCCAGCATTTT
cdr3_aa: CASSLGGQVNQPQHF
v_call: TRBV5-6
j_call: TRBJ1-5
d_call: TRBD1
clone_size: once

cdr3_nt: TGTGCCACCAGTGATGGGACAGGGGGAACTGGAAACACCATATATTTT
cdr3_aa: CATSDGTGGTGNTIYF
v_call: TRBV24-1
j_call: TRBJ1-3
d_call: TRBD1
clone_size: -

cdr3_nt: TGTGCCAGAAAGGGGGAAGTATTGGATACGCAGTATTTT
cdr3_aa: CARKGEVLDTQYF
v_call: TRBV2
j_call: TRBJ2-3
d_call: -
clone_size: -

cdr3_nt: TGTGCCAGCAGCCAGAGACAGGGGGCCTCGAACACTGAAGCTTTCTTT
cdr3_aa: CASSQRQGASNTEAFF
v_call: TRBV11-2
j_call: TRBJ1-1
d_call: TRBD1
clone_size: -

cdr3_nt: TGCGCCAGCAGCTTGGCCTTCGATGAGCAGTTCTTC
cdr3_aa: CASSLAFDEQFF
v_call: TRBV5-1
j_call: TRBJ2-1
d_call: -
clone_size: -

cdr3_nt: TGTGCCAGCAGCTTGCAAACAGGGCTCGCTGGAAACACCATATATTTT
cdr3_aa: CASSLQTGLAGNTIYF
v_call: TRBV5-5
j_call: TRBJ1-3
d_call: -
clone_size: once

cdr3_nt: TGTGCCAGCAGTGAAGCGCTTGGTAGGAGGGTTCGGAATTCACCCCTCCACTTT
cdr3_aa: CASSEALGRRVRNSPLHF
v_call: TRBV2
j_call: TRBJ1-6
d_call: -
clone_size: -

cdr3_nt: TGTGCCAGTAGTATCCGGGGAAACAATCAGCCCCAGCATTTT
cdr3_aa: CASSIRGNNQPQHF
v_call: TRBV19
j_call: TRBJ1-5
d_call: -
clone_size: once

cdr3_nt: TGTGCCAGCAGTGAAGGCGGCACCAACTATGGCTACACCTTC
cdr3_aa: CASSEGGTNYGYTF
v_call: TRBV2
j_call: TRBJ1-2
d_call: -
clone_size: once

cdr3_nt: TGTGCCAGCAGTGGGACTAGCGGGAACACCGGGGAGCTGTTTTTT
cdr3_aa: CASSGTSGNTGELFF
v_call: TRBV9
j_call: TRBJ2-2
d_call: TRBD2
clone_size: -

cdr3_nt: TGTGCCAGCAGTGAATTCCGACAGGGGGGGGGAAACACCATATATTTT
cdr3_aa: CASSEFRQGGGNTIYF
v_call: TRBV2
j_call: TRBJ1-3
d_call: TRBD1
clone_size: -

cdr3_nt: TGTGCCAGCAGCTCCTCGTGGGCCGAGCAGTACTTC
cdr3_aa: CASSSSWAEQYF
v_call: TRBV11-2
j_call: TRBJ2-7
d_call: -
clone_size: few

cdr3_nt: TGTGCCACCAGGAGCTCTGGGGCCAACGTCCTGACTTTC
cdr3_aa: CATRSSGANVLTF
v_call: TRBV15
j_call: TRBJ2-6
d_call: -
clone_size: -

cdr3_nt: TGTGCCAGCAGCCCCGCTTTGGGACAGGCAGTTTCCCTGTTTTTT
cdr3_aa: CASSPALGQAVSLFF
v_call: TRBV7-9
j_call: TRBJ1-4
d_call: TRBD1
clone_size: -

cdr3_nt: TGTGCCAGCAGCCCCCAAAACACCGGGGAGCTGTTTTTT
cdr3_aa: CASSPQNTGELFF
v_call: TRBV7-3
j_call: TRBJ2-2
d_call: -
clone_size: -

cdr3_nt: TGCGCCACCTCGGTGAACACTGAAGCTTTCTTT
cdr3_aa: CATSVNTEAFF
v_call: TRBV10-2
j_call: TRBJ1-1
d_call: -
clone_size: -